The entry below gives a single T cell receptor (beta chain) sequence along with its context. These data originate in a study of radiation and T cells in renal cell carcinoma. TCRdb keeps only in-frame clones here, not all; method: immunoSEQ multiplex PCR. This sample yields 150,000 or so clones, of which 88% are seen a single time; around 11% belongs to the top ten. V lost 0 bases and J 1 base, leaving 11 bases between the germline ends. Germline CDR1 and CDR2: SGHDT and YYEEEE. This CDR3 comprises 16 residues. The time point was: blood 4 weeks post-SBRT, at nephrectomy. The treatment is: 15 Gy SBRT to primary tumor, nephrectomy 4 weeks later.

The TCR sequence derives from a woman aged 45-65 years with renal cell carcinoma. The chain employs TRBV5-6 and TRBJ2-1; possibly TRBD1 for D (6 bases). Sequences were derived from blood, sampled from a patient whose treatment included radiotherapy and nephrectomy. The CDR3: CASSLVGQGSYNEQFF. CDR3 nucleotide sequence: TGTGCCAGCAGCTTGGTGGGCCAGGGGTCCTACAATGAGCAGTTCTTC.